Below, 16 T cell receptor beta chains from the same sample are listed, as sequenced in a study of monozygotic twins with inflammatory bowel disease. Reprocessing the 5' RACE reads, TCRdb reports a single entry for every CDR3 protein and omits DNA. This sample's table has 350,000 to 550,000 distinct CDR3 sequences. Material for sequencing was blood. These receptor sequences come from a human donor with ulcerative colitis or Crohn's disease, or a healthy co-twin of an affected twin (not recorded which).

The chain links TRBV5-1 to TRBJ2-3; TCRdb outputs TRBD1, but without DNA this stays unchecked. The CDR3 loop spans 13 amino acids. The V gene's germline CDR1 is SGHRS and CDR2 YFSETQ. The CDR3 is CASSSGNTDTQYF.

V gene TRBV18 combines with J gene TRBJ2-7; TCRdb lists TRBD2, though no DNA is available to test this call. The CDR3 contains 14 residues. Germline V gene sequence: CDR1 KGHSH, CDR2 LQKENI. The CDR3 region is CAPPPSEGTYEQYF.

J is TRBJ1-1 and V is TRBV30; lacking DNA, the TRBD1 call made by TCRdb goes unchecked. The V gene's germline CDR1 is GTSNPN and CDR2 SVGIG (reference sequence). This CDR3 comprises 11 residues. CDR3 sequence reads: CGWSATGKAFF.

The V and J genes are TRBV20-1 and TRBJ1-1. From germline, CDR1 is DFQATT and CDR2 SNEGSKA (reference sequence). The CDR3 has 11 residues. The CDR3 is CSAQRWTEAFF.

The chain carries TRBV27 and TRBJ2-3; TCRdb indicates TRBD1, and absent DNA this call remains unverified. CDR1 is MNHEY and CDR2 is SMNVEV in the germline V gene (reference sequence). The CDR3 is 15 residues long. CDR3 residues: CASSPPRRRTDTQYF.

This chain links TRBV11-1 with TRBJ2-5; with no DNA, the TCRdb D assignment of TRBD2 cannot be verified. Germline CDR1 and CDR2: SGHAT and FQDESV (reference sequence). CDR3 size: 16 residues. Here the CDR3 reads CASSPVGLAGQETQYF.

The CDR3: CASSFWRGGLMTKNIQYF. The gene calls are TRBV12-3 or TRBV12-4 and TRBJ2-4; the D gene TCRdb calls, TRBD2, cannot be checked with no DNA. The CDR3 length is 18 residues.

The rearrangement links TRBV18 to TRBJ1-3. This CDR3 region has 14 residues. The germline CDR1 and CDR2 sequences are KGHSH and LQKENI. The CDR3 reads CASGLFDSGNTIYF.

The V and J genes are TRBV12-3 or TRBV12-4 and TRBJ1-5. The CDR3 is made up of 14 amino acids. The CDR3 is CASSWGGSNQPQHF.

The V and J genes are TRBV5-1 and TRBJ1-2; TCRdb indicates TRBD1, and absent DNA this call remains unverified. The CDR3 sequence is 15 residues long. Germline lookup yields CDR1 SGHRS and CDR2 YFSETQ. The CDR3 spells CASSLRPGTGDEYTF.

The chain is built from TRBV29-1 and TRBJ2-1; TCRdb returns TRBD2, unconfirmable since there is no DNA. The CDR3 consists of 16 residues. In germline, CDR1 is SQVTM, CDR2 ANQGSEA. This chain's CDR3 is CSVPTRGGIVGDEQFF.

The rearrangement links TRBV27 to TRBJ2-2. Per the germline V gene, CDR1 is MNHEY and CDR2 is SMNVEV (reference sequence). The CDR3 has 12 residues. The CDR3 here is CASSPMSGELFF.

The chain joins TRBV5-1 to TRBJ2-5. The CDR3 totals 15 residues. Germline loops: CDR1 SGHRS, CDR2 YFSETQ. The CDR3: CASSFRGGDQETQYF.

The chain uses TRBV5-1 and TRBJ2-2; there is no DNA to check the TCRdb D call of TRBD1. The germline CDR1 and CDR2 sequences are SGHRS and YFSETQ. The CDR3 sequence is 15 residues long. The CDR3 sequence: CASSKQGPNTGELFF.

The chain employs TRBV20-1 and TRBJ2-1. The CDR3 is made up of 12 amino acids. Germline lookup yields CDR1 DFQATT and CDR2 SNEGSKA (reference sequence). The CDR3 sequence is CSAMWVDNEQFF.

CDR3 region: CASSRRQTGTGELFF. This chain links TRBV7-2 with TRBJ2-2. CDR1 SGHTA and CDR2 FQGNSA come from the germline V gene. CDR3 length: 15 amino acids. Full variable domain (remainder filled in from reference TRBV7-2 and TRBJ2-2): GAGVSQSPSNKVTEKGKDVELRCDPISGHTALYWYRQSLGQGLEFLIYFQGNSAPDKSGLPSDRFSAERTGGSVSTLTIQRTQQEDSAVYLCASSRRQTGTGELFFGEGSRLTVL.